This T cell receptor (beta chain) is drawn from a study of a mutant IDH1 vaccine in newly diagnosed glioma. The assay was immunoSEQ multiplex PCR, and TCRdb's table has in-frame clones only and misses some. This sample carries about 98,000 clones, about 90% of them seen once, and the ten largest clones take under 0.7%. In its sample, this clone was seen once. Trimming removed 6 bases from V and 5 bases from J, with 16 bases in between. From germline, CDR1 is MNHEY and CDR2 SMNVEV (reference sequence). The CDR3 is 15 amino acids. Time point indicated: baseline, week 1 (first vaccination visit). Indicated treatment: pre-vaccination baseline after standard-of-care therapy.

The V gene is TRBV27, the J gene TRBJ1-4; D might be TRBD1 (6 bases). This receptor was obtained from a woman in her forties or fifties with glioma. The specimen comprised PBMCs, sampled from a glioma patient treated with radiotherapy, temozolomide or both. CDR3 nucleotides: TGTGCCAGCAGGGGGGCCAGGGGCCACAATGAAAAACTGTTTTTT. Protein sequence: CASRGARGHNEKLFF.